This is a list of T cell receptor beta chains from one sample in a study of cytomegalovirus exposure and HLA in healthy donors. Here immunoSEQ multiplex PCR was the method, and the copy in TCRdb shows in-frame clones only, minus some. The table shows 45,000 to 55,000 clones, with about nine tenths occurring only once. Sequenced input: PBMCs. These receptors were collected from a woman between 25 and 40 years old in good health and CMV-seronegative. CDR3s include the opening cysteine and the closing phenylalanine or tryptophan. D genes are given only for firm matches. Clone sizes are given selectively: once, few, many, or a class where the clone is expanded.

d_call	j_call	clone_size	v_call	cdr3_length	cdr3_nt	cdr3_aa
TRBD2	TRBJ2-5	-	TRBV13	16	TGTGCCAGCAGCTTCCGGACTAGCGGGTTACAAGAGACCCAGTACTTC	CASSFRTSGLQETQYF
TRBD1	TRBJ2-2	few	TRBV5-1	20	TGCGCCAGCAGCTTGGACAGGGGAAGCCGACAAAAAATAAACACCGGGGAGCTGTTTTTT	CASSLDRGSRQKINTGELFF
TRBD2	TRBJ2-3	-	TRBV5-4	16	TGTGCCAGCAGCTTGTTAGCGGGAGGGCCCGCAGATACGCAGTATTTT	CASSLLAGGPADTQYF
-	TRBJ2-6	-	TRBV28	14	TGTGCCAGCAGCCCCTCTCGTGGGGCCAACGTCCTGACTTTC	CASSPSRGANVLTF
-	TRBJ1-2	-	TRBV27	12	TGTGCCAGCAGTTCACAGGGTTATGGCTACACCTTC	CASSSQGYGYTF
TRBD1	TRBJ1-1	-	TRBV7-9	14	TGTGCCAGCAGGCTAAGGGGGGACAGCACTGAAGCTTTCTTT	CASRLRGDSTEAFF
TRBD2	TRBJ2-7	-	TRBV27	15	TGTGCCAGCAGTTCTCGGACTAGCGGGATCTACGAGCAGTACTTC	CASSSRTSGIYEQYF
-	TRBJ1-5	-	TRBV5-8	14	TGTGCCAGCAGCTTGGGACAGTTCAATCAGCCCCAGCATTTT	CASSLGQFNQPQHF
-	TRBJ1-2	-	TRBV28	11	TGTGCCAGCAGTTTGGCCTATGGCTACACCTTC	CASSLAYGYTF
TRBD1	TRBJ1-4	-	TRBV27	14	TGTGCCAGCAGTCCTACGACAGGGGTTGGGAAACTGTTTTTT	CASSPTTGVGKLFF
TRBD1	TRBJ2-1	-	TRBV14	16	TGTGCCAGCAGCTCCCACAGGGGGTGGGCGGACAATGAGCAGTTCTTC	CASSSHRGWADNEQFF
-	TRBJ2-7	-	TRBV4-1	14	TGCGCCAGCAGCCAAGATCCAGGGCGGAACGAGCAGTACTTC	CASSQDPGRNEQYF
-	TRBJ2-5	-	TRBV29-1	10	TGCAGCGGAGAAGCCGAGACCCAGTACTTC	CSGEAETQYF
-	TRBJ1-2	-	TRBV19	17	TGTGCCAGTAGTATAAGGGGGACCCAGGGCACCCTCATCGGCTACACCTTC	CASSIRGTQGTLIGYTF
TRBD1	TRBJ2-3	-	TRBV5-1	17	TGCGCCAGCAGCTTTTTACAGGGGGCGTTCGACACAGATACGCAGTATTTT	CASSFLQGAFDTDTQYF
-	TRBJ2-7	-	TRBV27	16	TGTGCCAGCAGTCAAATCGGCAATCCGGGGAGCTACGAGCAGTACTTC	CASSQIGNPGSYEQYF
TRBD1	TRBJ2-7	-	TRBV28	13	TGTGCCAGCAGGACAGGGGGCTTCTACGAGCAGTACTTC	CASRTGGFYEQYF
-	TRBJ1-1	-	TRBV5-8	14	TGTGCCAGCAGCTTGAGACATATGAACACTGAAGCTTTCTTT	CASSLRHMNTEAFF
-	TRBJ2-5	-	TRBV7-6	16	TGTGCCAGCAGCTTAGCCTTAGGACAGTGGGGTGAGACCCAGTACTTC	CASSLALGQWGETQYF
-	TRBJ2-7	few	TRBV7-9	12	TGTGCCAGCAGCTTCGACAGCGCCGAGCAGTACTTC	CASSFDSAEQYF
TRBD1	TRBJ1-1	-	TRBV28	14	TGTGCCAGCAGCTCTTGGACAGGGGACACTGAAGCTTTCTTT	CASSSWTGDTEAFF
-	TRBJ1-5	-	TRBV27	17	TGTGCCAGCAGTTTAAGCTTGGGGGAGGTGGGGAATCAGCCCCAGCATTTT	CASSLSLGEVGNQPQHF
TRBD2	TRBJ2-5	once	TRBV7-8	16	TGTGCCAGCAGCTCCCAGGGACTAGCGGTCCAAGAGACCCAGTACTTC	CASSSQGLAVQETQYF
TRBD1	TRBJ2-1	once	TRBV7-9	18	TGTGCCAGCAGCTTAGCAAGTCGGACCACCCAGGGGGACAATGAGCAGTTCTTC	CASSLASRTTQGDNEQFF
TRBD2	TRBJ2-7	few	TRBV28	15	TGTGCCAGCAGTTTCGGCGGGACTAGTAACTACGAGCAGTACTTC	CASSFGGTSNYEQYF
-	TRBJ1-2	-	TRBV4-3	15	TGCGCCAGCAGCCTCGACAGGTCGGAGAACTATGGCTACACCTTC	CASSLDRSENYGYTF
-	TRBJ2-7	-	TRBV6-1	14	TGTGCCAGCAGTGGGGGACTCCTCTCCTACGAGCAGTACTTC	CASSGGLLSYEQYF
TRBD2	TRBJ2-3	-	TRBV27	15	TGTGCCAGCAGTCCCATAGCGGGAGACACAGATACGCAGTATTTT	CASSPIAGDTDTQYF
TRBD2	TRBJ2-1	-	TRBV6-5	15	TGTGCCAGCACCCTAGGACTAGCGGGAAACAATGAGCAGTTCTTC	CASTLGLAGNNEQFF
TRBD1	TRBJ2-7	-	TRBV7-3	16	TGTGCCAGCAGCTTAAAGGGGGCGAGTCTTATCTACGAGCAGTACTTC	CASSLKGASLIYEQYF
-	TRBJ2-2	-	TRBV29-1	13	TGCAGCGTTTGGACAGCTAACACCGGGGAGCTGTTTTTT	CSVWTANTGELFF
-	TRBJ2-3	once	TRBV27	14	TGTGCCAGCAGTATCCGACAGCCCGCGGATACGCAGTATTTT	CASSIRQPADTQYF
TRBD1	TRBJ1-2	-	TRBV28	15	TGTGCCAGCAAACTCCGGACAGGGGGCTTGGGGGGCTACACCTTC	CASKLRTGGLGGYTF
TRBD1	TRBJ2-2	-	TRBV5-1	16	TGCGCCAGCAGCTTGAGGACAGGGGGGATAACCGGGGAGCTGTTTTTT	CASSLRTGGITGELFF
TRBD2	TRBJ2-2	-	TRBV27	16	TGTGCCAGCAGTTTTCTCGCGGGGGTAAACACCGGGGAGCTGTTTTTT	CASSFLAGVNTGELFF
-	TRBJ1-5	-	TRBV6-6	15	TGTGCCAGCAGTTATGGGCAGGTTAGCAATCAGCCCCAGCATTTT	CASSYGQVSNQPQHF
-	TRBJ2-3	-	TRBV7-8	15	TGTGCCAGCAGCTCCGAGGGCCTTCGCACAGATACGCAGTATTTT	CASSSEGLRTDTQYF
TRBD2	TRBJ2-7	-	TRBV4-1	16	TGCGCCAGCAGCCACAGACTAGCGGACAAACCCTACGAGCAGTACTTC	CASSHRLADKPYEQYF
TRBD2	TRBJ2-3	-	TRBV5-1	14	TGCGCCAGCAGCTTCAGCGGGAGTTCTGATACGCAGTATTTT	CASSFSGSSDTQYF
-	TRBJ2-1	-	TRBV4-3	16	TGCGCCAGCAGCCAAGGGGGGGATCTCGTCTACAATGAGCAGTTCTTC	CASSQGGDLVYNEQFF
TRBD2	TRBJ2-7	-	TRBV6-5	15	TGTGCCAGCAGTTACGGGGTAGCGGGAGTAAACGAGCAGTACTTC	CASSYGVAGVNEQYF
-	TRBJ1-1	-	TRBV2	11	TGTGCCAGCACCGCGCGGTCAGAAGCTTTCTTT	CASTARSEAFF
-	TRBJ2-7	-	TRBV9	12	TGTGCCAGCAGCTCGTCTAGCAGCGAGCAGTACTTC	CASSSSSSEQYF
-	TRBJ2-6	-	TRBV5-1	17	TGCGCCAGCAGCTACTCCAACGTGGGAGCTGGGGCCAACGTCCTGACTTTC	CASSYSNVGAGANVLTF
-	TRBJ1-2	-	TRBV27	14	TGTGCCAGCAGTTTATATCACAATAACTATGGCTACACCTTC	CASSLYHNNYGYTF
TRBD2	TRBJ2-1	once	TRBV27	15	TGTGCCAGCAGTTTAGGAAGCGGGGCCTACAATGAGCAGTTCTTC	CASSLGSGAYNEQFF
TRBD2	TRBJ2-7	-	TRBV9	16	TGTGCCAGCAGCGAACACCGGACTAGCAGAACTTACGAGCAGTACTTC	CASSEHRTSRTYEQYF
-	TRBJ1-5	-	TRBV6-1	15	TGTGCCAGCAGTGAAGCAGCGGGCTGGGGTCAGCCCCAGCATTTT	CASSEAAGWGQPQHF
-	TRBJ1-4	-	TRBV18	14	TGTGCCAGCTCACCAGGAACAGAAAATGAAAAACTGTTTTTT	CASSPGTENEKLFF
-	TRBJ2-2	-	TRBV19	14	TGTGCCAGTAGTATGGGCAGGGAAACCGGGGAGCTGTTTTTT	CASSMGRETGELFF
-	TRBJ2-6	-	TRBV2	21	TGTGCCAGCATGGGACCTGGGACCGGTAAGCGGGTCCCCTCTGGGGCCAACGTCCTGACTTTC	CASMGPGTGKRVPSGANVLTF
TRBD2	TRBJ2-7	-	TRBV6-1	15	TGTGCCAGCAGTGAAGCTGGTAGCGGGAGCTACGAGCAGTACTTC	CASSEAGSGSYEQYF
TRBD1	TRBJ1-1	once	TRBV19	14	TGTGCCAGTAGTATTGGGACAGCCGGCACTGAAGCTTTCTTT	CASSIGTAGTEAFF
-	TRBJ1-2	-	TRBV5-1	14	TGCGCCAGCAGCCAACACCGGGACACCTATGGCTACACCTTC	CASSQHRDTYGYTF
-	TRBJ1-2	once	TRBV28	14	TGTGCCAGCAGTCCCGGATTGCGGGGGGCTGGCTACACCTTC	CASSPGLRGAGYTF
-	TRBJ2-3	few	TRBV15	16	TGTGCCACCAGCGGCCATGGGGACAACATCCGCGATACGCAGTATTTT	CATSGHGDNIRDTQYF
-	TRBJ2-1	-	TRBV6-5	11	TGTGCCAGCAGTAACACCAATGAGCAGTTCTTC	CASSNTNEQFF
-	TRBJ1-1	-	TRBV2	14	TGTGCCAGCACCGAAGAGGTTTCGAACACTGAAGCTTTCTTT	CASTEEVSNTEAFF
-	TRBJ2-1	-	TRBV27	13	TGTGCCAGCAGTGGTCCAGCGGTGTATGAGCAGTTCTTC	CASSGPAVYEQFF